Included here is one T cell receptor (beta chain) sequence, with context. Germline CDR1 reads LGHNA; CDR2 reads YSLEER. The CDR3 runs to 15 residues. The V end lost 1 base, the J end lost 3 bases, and 10 bases lay between the germline ends. Profiled with immunoSEQ multiplex PCR; TCRdb holds only in-frame clones, not every one. The sample contains about 120,000 clones, roughly 76% of which appear only once. The source of the sample is a study of blood T cell repertoires in COVID-19. The receptor's source is a human donor in a cohort sampled during active COVID-19. The sample taken for sequencing was peripheral blood. The chain uses TRBV4-3 and TRBJ1-5; the D is unclear. CDR3 sequence reads: CASSQGIAFNQPQHF. The CDR3 DNA sequence: TGCGCCAGCAGCCAAGGTATAGCCTTCAATCAGCCCCAGCATTTT.